This is a list of T cell receptor beta chains from one sample in a study of T cells expressing NK-cell markers. From its re-call of the 5' RACE reads, TCRdb lists each CDR3 protein once, without DNA. This table lists roughly 180,000 distinct CDR3 sequences. Material: blood T cells: a sorted CD56 or NKG2C T cell subset, CD4+ or CD8+ T cells, or bulk PBMC T cells (not recorded which). These receptors came from a woman aged 18 to 69 in good health. Each CDR3 is given with its conserved first and last residue.

j_call v_call cdr3_aa
TRBJ2-7 TRBV3-1 CASSQDSPGLKTGWISYEQYF
TRBJ2-2 TRBV4-2 CASSQDNVNGAGTGELFF
TRBJ2-7 TRBV7-8 CASSLEGLAVLLEQYF
TRBJ2-3 TRBV5-1 CASSLPAGWGTSTDTQYF
TRBJ1-2 TRBV29-1 CSVLTLYGYTF
TRBJ2-1 TRBV24-1 CATSDLGLAGGGEQFF
TRBJ1-5 TRBV6-6 CASSTSSNQPQHF
TRBJ1-5 TRBV12-3/TRBV12-4 CASSLSLQGDQPQHF
TRBJ1-5 TRBV5-1 CASSFGWESNQPQHF
TRBJ1-2 TRBV7-2 CASSATSQGGIGYTF
TRBJ1-2 TRBV7-2 CASSQDITGYTF
TRBJ2-1 TRBV11-2 CASSSIIGTGKEQFF
TRBJ2-3 TRBV2 CASSEGGGGTDTQYF
TRBJ2-7 TRBV18 CASSPPGTRGYEQYF
TRBJ2-3 TRBV2 CASSTRQGSPDTQYF
TRBJ2-3 TRBV20-1 CSAGGGDTQYF
TRBJ2-7 TRBV2 CASSLQAYEQYF
TRBJ1-2 TRBV5-6 CASSLDTNYGYTF
TRBJ1-1 TRBV6-5 CASSYSIRDGTEAFF
TRBJ2-3 TRBV5-1 CASSLVTTSTDTQYF
TRBJ1-6 TRBV2 CASSLGGGGNSPLHF
TRBJ2-7 TRBV7-2 CASSPKAGGPEQYF
TRBJ2-7 TRBV28 CASSLGASGSYEQYF
TRBJ1-5 TRBV12-3/TRBV12-4 CASSREGSGNQPQHF
TRBJ2-2 TRBV4-1 CASSQEQGAYTGELFF
TRBJ2-3 TRBV25-1 CASSLTSGNADTQYF
TRBJ1-2 TRBV7-8 CASSLGRIGTNYGYTF
TRBJ2-1 TRBV27 CASSLTSRFYNEQFF
TRBJ2-5 TRBV7-6 CASSLSGTSGGAWVTQYF
TRBJ2-5 TRBV11-2 CASSRGGQTETQYF
TRBJ2-2 TRBV24-1 CATSPSYTGGELFF
TRBJ1-2 TRBV20-1 CSVYRGGGYTF
TRBJ1-1 TRBV5-1 CASGRDAKDTEAFF
TRBJ2-3 TRBV5-4 CASSLDSYTSTDTQYF
TRBJ2-1 TRBV20-1 CSAIGRGDEQFF
TRBJ2-6 TRBV12-3/TRBV12-4 CASSHTSGANVLTF
TRBJ1-1 TRBV12-3/TRBV12-4 CASRSGTANTEAFF
TRBJ2-5 TRBV5-1 CASSSAPGNSETQYF
TRBJ1-1 TRBV6-1 CASRDRGNTEAFF
TRBJ1-1 TRBV5-1 CASSGGTLNTEAFF
TRBJ2-7 TRBV20-1 CSAQTGGLYEQYF
TRBJ1-6 TRBV20-1 CSARTGLNSPLHF
TRBJ1-1 TRBV5-1 CASSQGQGASTEAFF
TRBJ2-7 TRBV12-3/TRBV12-4 CASKGGGVYEQYF
TRBJ1-2 TRBV9 CASSPDGSTSGLGYTF
TRBJ1-6 TRBV14 CASSQNGYNSPLHF
TRBJ2-2 TRBV27 CASSFSPRTGYTGELFF
TRBJ2-5 TRBV20-1 CSAEQASVGQETQYF
TRBJ2-3 TRBV5-1 CASSLTGIGITDTQYF
TRBJ1-6 TRBV15 CATSSRDRTNSPLHF
TRBJ2-5 TRBV2 CASSNERGETQYF